The present T cell receptor (beta chain) was sequenced within a study of T cell changes during pregnancy in multiple sclerosis. The CDR3 has 15 residues. Germline CDR1 is GTSNPN and CDR2 is SVGIG (reference sequence). Trimming removed 3 bases from V and 0 bases from J, with 13 bases in between. Profiling relied on immunoSEQ multiplex PCR, and the TCRdb table lists in-frame clones only, not all of them. The data show just under 65,000 clones, approximately 93% seen once. The specimen was CD8+ T cells from peripheral blood mononuclear cells, collected in the second trimester of pregnancy. This sequence joins TRBV30 and TRBJ2-3; a weak D match, TRBD2 (5 bases). The receptor was isolated from a female donor with multiple sclerosis, enrolled in a pregnancy study. Here the CDR3 DNA reads TGTGCCTGGAGGAGGGCCCATCTAAGCACAGATACGCAGTATTTT. It encodes CAWRRAHLSTDTQYF.